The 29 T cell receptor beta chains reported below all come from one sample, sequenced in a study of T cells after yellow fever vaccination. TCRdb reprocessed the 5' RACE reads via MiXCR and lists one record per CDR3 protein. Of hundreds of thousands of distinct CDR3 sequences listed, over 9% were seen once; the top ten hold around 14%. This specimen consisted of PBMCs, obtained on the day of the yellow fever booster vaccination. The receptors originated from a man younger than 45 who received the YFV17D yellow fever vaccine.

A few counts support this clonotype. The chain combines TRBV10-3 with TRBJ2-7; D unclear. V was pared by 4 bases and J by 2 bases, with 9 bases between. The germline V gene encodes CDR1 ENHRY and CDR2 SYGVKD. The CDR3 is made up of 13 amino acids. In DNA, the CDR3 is TGTGCCATCAGTGTCGGTACAACCTACGAGCAGTACTTC. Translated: CAISVGTTYEQYF.

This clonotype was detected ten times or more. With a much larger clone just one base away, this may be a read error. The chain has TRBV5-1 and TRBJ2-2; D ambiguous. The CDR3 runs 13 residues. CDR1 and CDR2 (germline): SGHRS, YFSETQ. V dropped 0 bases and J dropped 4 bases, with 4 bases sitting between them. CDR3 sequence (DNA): TGCGCCAGCAGCTTGGGGATCACCGGGGAGCTGTTTTTT. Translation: CASSLGITGELFF.

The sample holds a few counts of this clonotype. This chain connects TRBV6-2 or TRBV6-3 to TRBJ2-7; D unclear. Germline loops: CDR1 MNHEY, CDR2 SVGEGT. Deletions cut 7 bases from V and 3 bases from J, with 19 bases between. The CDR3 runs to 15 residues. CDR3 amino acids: CASTQSMGMDYEQYF. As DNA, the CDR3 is TGTGCCAGCACCCAATCGATGGGGATGGACTACGAGCAGTACTTC.

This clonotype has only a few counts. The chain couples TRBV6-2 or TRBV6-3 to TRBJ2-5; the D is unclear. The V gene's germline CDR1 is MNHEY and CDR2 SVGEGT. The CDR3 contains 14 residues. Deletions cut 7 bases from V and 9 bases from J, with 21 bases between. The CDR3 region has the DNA TGTGCCAGCACCAAGAGGAACAGCCGTATGTCCCAGTACTTC. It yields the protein CASTKRNSRMSQYF.

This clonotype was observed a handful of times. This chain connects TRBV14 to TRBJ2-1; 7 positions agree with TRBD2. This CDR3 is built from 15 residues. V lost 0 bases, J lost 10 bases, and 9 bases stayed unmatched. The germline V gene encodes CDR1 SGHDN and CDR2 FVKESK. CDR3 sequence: CASSQDHEREREQFF. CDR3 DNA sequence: TGTGCCAGCAGCCAAGATCATGAGCGGGAAAGAGAGCAGTTCTTC.

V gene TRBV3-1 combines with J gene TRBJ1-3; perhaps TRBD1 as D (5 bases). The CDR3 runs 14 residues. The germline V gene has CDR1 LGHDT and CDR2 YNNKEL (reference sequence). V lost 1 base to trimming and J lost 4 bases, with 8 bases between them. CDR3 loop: CASSQAGYGNTIYF. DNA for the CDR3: TGTGCCAGCAGCCAAGCAGGGTACGGAAACACCATATATTTT.

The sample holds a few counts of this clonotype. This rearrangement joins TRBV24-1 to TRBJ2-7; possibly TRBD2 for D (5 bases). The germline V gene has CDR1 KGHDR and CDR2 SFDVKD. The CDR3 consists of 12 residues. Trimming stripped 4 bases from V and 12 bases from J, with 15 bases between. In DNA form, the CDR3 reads TGTGCCACCAGTGAACCTTCGAGGGATCGGTACTTC. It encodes CATSEPSRDRYF.

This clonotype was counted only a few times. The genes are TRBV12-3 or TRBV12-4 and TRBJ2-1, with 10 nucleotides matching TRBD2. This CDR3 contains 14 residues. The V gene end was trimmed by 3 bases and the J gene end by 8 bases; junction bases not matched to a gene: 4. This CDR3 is CASSFSGRIYEQFF. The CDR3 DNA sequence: TGTGCCAGCAGTTTTAGCGGGAGGATCTATGAGCAGTTCTTC.

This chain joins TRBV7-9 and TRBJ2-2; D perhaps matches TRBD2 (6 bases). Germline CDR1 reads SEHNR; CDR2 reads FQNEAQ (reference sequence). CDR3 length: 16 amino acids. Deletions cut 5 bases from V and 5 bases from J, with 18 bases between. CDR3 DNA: TGTGCCAGCAGCCTAGGACCGGGAGTAGGAACCGGGGAGCTGTTTTTT. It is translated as CASSLGPGVGTGELFF. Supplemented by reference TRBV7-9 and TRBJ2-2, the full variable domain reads DTGVSQNPRHKITKRGQNVTFRCDPISEHNRLYWYRQTLGQGPEFLTYFQNEAQLEKSRLLSDRFSAERPKGSFSTLEIQRTEQGDSAMYLCASSLGPGVGTGELFFGEGSRLTVL.

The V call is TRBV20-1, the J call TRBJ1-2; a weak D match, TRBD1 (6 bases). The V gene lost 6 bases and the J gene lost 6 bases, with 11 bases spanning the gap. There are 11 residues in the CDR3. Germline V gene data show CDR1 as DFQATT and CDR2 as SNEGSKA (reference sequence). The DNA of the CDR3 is TGCAGTGCAAGCAACAGGGATGGCTACACCTTC. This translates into CSASNRDGYTF.

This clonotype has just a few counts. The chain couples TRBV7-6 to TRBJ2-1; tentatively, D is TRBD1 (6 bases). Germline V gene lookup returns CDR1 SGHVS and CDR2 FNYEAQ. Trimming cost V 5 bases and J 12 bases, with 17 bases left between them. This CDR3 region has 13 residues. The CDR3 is CASSPGATRTQFF. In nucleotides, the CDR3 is TGTGCCAGCAGCCCAGGGGCAACTAGAACGCAGTTCTTC. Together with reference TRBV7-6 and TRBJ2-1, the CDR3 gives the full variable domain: GAGVSQSPRYKVTKRGQDVALRCDPISGHVSLYWYRQALGQGPEFLTYFNYEAQQDKSGLPNDRFSAERPEGSISTLTIQRTEQRDSAMYRCASSPGATRTQFFGPGTRLTVL.

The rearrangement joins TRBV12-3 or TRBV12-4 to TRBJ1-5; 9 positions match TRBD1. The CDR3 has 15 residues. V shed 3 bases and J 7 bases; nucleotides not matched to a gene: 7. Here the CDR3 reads CASSFWDREGQPQHF. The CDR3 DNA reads TGTGCCAGCAGTTTTTGGGACAGGGAGGGGCAGCCCCAGCATTTT.

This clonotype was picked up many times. CDR3 DNA: TGCAGTGCTAGGGCGACAGGGGCGGGTGAAGCTTTCTTT. Protein sequence: CSARATGAGEAFF. This chain joins TRBV20-1 and TRBJ1-1; 8 bases map to TRBD1. Germline CDR1 is DFQATT and CDR2 is SNEGSKA (reference sequence). V shed 3 bases, J shed 7 bases, and the junction held 7 bases outside the gene matches. This CDR3 has 13 amino acids.

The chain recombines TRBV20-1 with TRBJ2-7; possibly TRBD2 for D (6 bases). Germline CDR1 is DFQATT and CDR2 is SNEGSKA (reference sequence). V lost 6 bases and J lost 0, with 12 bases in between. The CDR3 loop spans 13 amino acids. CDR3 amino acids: CSASGPRSYEQYF. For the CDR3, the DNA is TGCAGTGCGAGCGGGCCCCGCTCCTACGAGCAGTACTTC.

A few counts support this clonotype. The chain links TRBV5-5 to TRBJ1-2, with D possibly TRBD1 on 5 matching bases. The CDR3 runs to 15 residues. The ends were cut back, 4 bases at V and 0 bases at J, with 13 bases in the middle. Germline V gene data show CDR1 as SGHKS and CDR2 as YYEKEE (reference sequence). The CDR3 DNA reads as TGTGCCAGCAGCCCCATTGACAGTTCTAACTATGGCTACACCTTC. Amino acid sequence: CASSPIDSSNYGYTF.

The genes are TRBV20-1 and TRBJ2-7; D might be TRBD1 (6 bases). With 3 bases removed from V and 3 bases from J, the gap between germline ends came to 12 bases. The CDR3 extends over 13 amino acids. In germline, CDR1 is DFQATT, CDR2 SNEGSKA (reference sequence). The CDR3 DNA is TGCAGTGCTAGTACAGGGTTGGTCTACGAGCAGTACTTC. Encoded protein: CSASTGLVYEQYF.

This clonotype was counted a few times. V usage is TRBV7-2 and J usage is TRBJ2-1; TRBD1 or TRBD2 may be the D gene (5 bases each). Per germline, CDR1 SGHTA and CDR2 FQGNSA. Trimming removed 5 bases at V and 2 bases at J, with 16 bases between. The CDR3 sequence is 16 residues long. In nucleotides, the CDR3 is TGTGCCAGCAGCCCCGTTTTAGGGACCGCCTACAATGAGCAGTTCTTC. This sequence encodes CASSPVLGTAYNEQFF.

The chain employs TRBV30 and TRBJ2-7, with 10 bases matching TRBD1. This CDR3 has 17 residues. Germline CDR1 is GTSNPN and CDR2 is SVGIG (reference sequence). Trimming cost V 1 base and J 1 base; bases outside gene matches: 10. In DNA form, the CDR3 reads TGTGCCTGGAGTGAAGGGGTTGGGACAGGGGAATCCTACGAGCAGTACTTC. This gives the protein CAWSEGVGTGESYEQYF.

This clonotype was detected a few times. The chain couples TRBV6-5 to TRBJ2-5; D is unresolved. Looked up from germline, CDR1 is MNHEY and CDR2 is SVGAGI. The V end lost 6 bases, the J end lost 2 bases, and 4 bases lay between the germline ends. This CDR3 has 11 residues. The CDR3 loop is CASRSQETQYF. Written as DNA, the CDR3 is TGTGCCAGCAGATCGCAAGAGACCCAGTACTTC.

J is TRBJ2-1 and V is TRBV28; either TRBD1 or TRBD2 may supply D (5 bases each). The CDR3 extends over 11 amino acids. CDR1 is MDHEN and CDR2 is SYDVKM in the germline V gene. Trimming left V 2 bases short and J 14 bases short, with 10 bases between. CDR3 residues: CASSLMGVKFF. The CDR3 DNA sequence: TGTGCCAGCAGTTTAATGGGGGTCAAGTTCTTC. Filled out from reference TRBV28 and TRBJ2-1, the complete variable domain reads DVKVTQSSRYLVKRTGEKVFLECVQDMDHENMFWYRQDPGLGLRLIYFSYDVKMKEKGDIPEGYSVSREKKERFSLILESASTNQTSMYLCASSLMGVKFFGPGTRLTVL.

The CDR3 reads CAISSTGGDNEQFF. The CDR3 coding sequence is TGTGCCATCAGCTCAACCGGGGGGGACAATGAGCAGTTCTTC. The chain joins TRBV10-3 to TRBJ2-1, with 8 bases lining up with TRBD2. V shed 6 bases, J shed 5 bases, and the junction held 6 bases outside the gene matches. The CDR3 extends over 14 amino acids. The germline V gene encodes CDR1 ENHRY and CDR2 SYGVKD.

CDR3 nucleotides: TGCGCCAGCAGCCATCTAGCGGGAGGGCCAGAGACCCAGTACTTC. Translation gives CASSHLAGGPETQYF. This chain joins TRBV5-1 and TRBJ2-5, with 12 nucleotides matching TRBD2. The J segment lost 4 bases and the V segment lost 4 bases, leaving 5 bases of the junction unmatched. The germline CDR1 and CDR2 sequences are SGHRS and YFSETQ. This CDR3 contains 15 residues.

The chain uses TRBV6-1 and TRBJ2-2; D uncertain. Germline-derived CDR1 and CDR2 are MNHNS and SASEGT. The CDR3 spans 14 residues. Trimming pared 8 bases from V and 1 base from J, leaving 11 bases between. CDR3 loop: CASSSGRNTGELFF. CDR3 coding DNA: TGTGCCAGCTCGTCAGGCCGGAACACCGGGGAGCTGTTTTTT.

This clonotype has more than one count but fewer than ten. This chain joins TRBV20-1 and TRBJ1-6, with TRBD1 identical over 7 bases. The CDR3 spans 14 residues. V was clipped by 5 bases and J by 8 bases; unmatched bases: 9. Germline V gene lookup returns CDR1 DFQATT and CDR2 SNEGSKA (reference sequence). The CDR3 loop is CSARPRQGDSPLHF. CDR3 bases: TGCAGTGCTCGTCCTAGACAGGGTGATTCACCCCTCCACTTT.

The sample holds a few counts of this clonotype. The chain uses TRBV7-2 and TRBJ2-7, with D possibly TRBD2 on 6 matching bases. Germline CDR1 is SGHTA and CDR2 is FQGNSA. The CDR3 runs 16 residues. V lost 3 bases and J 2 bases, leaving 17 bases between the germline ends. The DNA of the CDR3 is TGTGCCAGCAGCTTTGCGGTGAGTCCGGGAGCCTACGAGCAGTACTTC. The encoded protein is CASSFAVSPGAYEQYF. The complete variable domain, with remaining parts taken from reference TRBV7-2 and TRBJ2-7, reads GAGVSQSPSNKVTEKGKDVELRCDPISGHTALYWYRQSLGQGLEFLIYFQGNSAPDKSGLPSDRFSAERTGGSVSTLTIQRTQQEDSAVYLCASSFAVSPGAYEQYFGPGTRLTVT.

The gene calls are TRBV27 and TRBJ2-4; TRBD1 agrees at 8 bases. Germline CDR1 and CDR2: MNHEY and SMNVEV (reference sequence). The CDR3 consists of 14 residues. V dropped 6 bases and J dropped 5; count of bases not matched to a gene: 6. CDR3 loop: CASRPSRGQNIQYF. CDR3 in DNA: TGTGCCAGCAGACCGTCCAGGGGGCAAAACATTCAGTACTTC.

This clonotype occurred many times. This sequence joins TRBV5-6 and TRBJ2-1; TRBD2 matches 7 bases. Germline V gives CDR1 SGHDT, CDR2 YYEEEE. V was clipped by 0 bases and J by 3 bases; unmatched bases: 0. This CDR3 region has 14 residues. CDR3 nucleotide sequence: TGTGCCAGCAGCTTGGGGACTAGCTACAATGAGCAGTTCTTC. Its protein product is CASSLGTSYNEQFF.

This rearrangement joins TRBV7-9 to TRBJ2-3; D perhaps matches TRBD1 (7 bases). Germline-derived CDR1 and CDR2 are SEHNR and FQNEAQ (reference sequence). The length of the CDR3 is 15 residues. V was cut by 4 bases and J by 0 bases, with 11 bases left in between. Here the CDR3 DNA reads TGTGCCAGCAGCTGGAGGGGGCTAAGCACAGATACGCAGTATTTT. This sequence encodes CASSWRGLSTDTQYF. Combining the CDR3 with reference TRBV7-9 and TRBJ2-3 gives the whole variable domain DTGVSQNPRHKITKRGQNVTFRCDPISEHNRLYWYRQTLGQGPEFLTYFQNEAQLEKSRLLSDRFSAERPKGSFSTLEIQRTEQGDSAMYLCASSWRGLSTDTQYFGPGTRLTVL.

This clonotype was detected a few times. CDR3 nucleotide sequence: TGTGCCAGCGCGGGGTTCTCACGAGAGGTCTACAATGAGCAGTTCTTC. It codes for CASAGFSREVYNEQFF. V usage is TRBV28 and J usage is TRBJ2-1; perhaps TRBD2 as D (6 bases). Per germline, CDR1 MDHEN and CDR2 SYDVKM. V lost 8 bases to trimming and J lost 3 bases, with 20 bases between them. The CDR3 is made up of 16 amino acids.